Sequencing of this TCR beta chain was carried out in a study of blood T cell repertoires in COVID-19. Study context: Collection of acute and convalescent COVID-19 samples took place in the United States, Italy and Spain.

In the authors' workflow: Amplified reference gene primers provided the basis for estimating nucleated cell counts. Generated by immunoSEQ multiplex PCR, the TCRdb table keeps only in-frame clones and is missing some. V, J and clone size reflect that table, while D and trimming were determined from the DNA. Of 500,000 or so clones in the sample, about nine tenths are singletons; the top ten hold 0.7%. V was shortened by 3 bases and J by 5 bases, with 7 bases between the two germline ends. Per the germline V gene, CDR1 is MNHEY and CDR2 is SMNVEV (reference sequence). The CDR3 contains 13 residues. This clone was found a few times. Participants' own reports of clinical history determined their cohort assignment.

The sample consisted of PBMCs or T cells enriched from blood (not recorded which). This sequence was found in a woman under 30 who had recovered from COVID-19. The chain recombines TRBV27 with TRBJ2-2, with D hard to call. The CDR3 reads CASSLGSTGELFF. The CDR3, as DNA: TGTGCCAGCAGTTTGGGCAGTACCGGGGAGCTGTTTTTT.